Listed here are 24 T cell receptor beta chains from one sample, sequenced in a study of blood T cell repertoires in COVID-19. Produced via immunoSEQ multiplex PCR; TCRdb's table is partial and in-frame only. Altogether approximately 72,000 clones are present, over 80% being singletons, with the ten largest covering 15% to 20%. The sequenced sample was peripheral blood. The receptors stem from a woman aged 80 or older with acute or convalescent COVID-19.

The chain carries TRBV9 and TRBJ2-2; 9 bases fit TRBD1. V was pared by 0 bases and J by 3 bases, with 9 bases of the junction left unmatched. Looked up from germline, CDR1 is SGDLS and CDR2 is YYNGEE. The CDR3 extends over 18 amino acids. CDR3 loop: CASSVALRGQGYTGELFF. The CDR3 DNA follows: TGTGCCAGCAGCGTAGCTCTCCGGGGACAGGGATACACCGGGGAGCTGTTTTTT.

Remarks on this clone: One end of the junction is discordant with germline, which a read error may explain. The chain uses TRBV5-1 and TRBJ2-7; weak D call: TRBD2 (5 bases). Germline assignment: CDR1 SGHRS and CDR2 YFSETQ. This CDR3 is 14 amino acids long. CDR3 nucleotide sequence: TGCGCCAGCAGATTGGGAGTAAGCTCCTACGAGCAGTACTTC. Amino acid sequence: CASRLGVSSYEQYF.

The V and J genes are TRBV19 and TRBJ2-1; TRBD2 matches 9 bases. J was trimmed by 3 bases and V by 4 bases; bases with no gene match: 4. The CDR3 spans 15 residues. Germline CDR1 and CDR2: LNHDA and SQIVND (reference sequence). CDR3 amino acids: CASSTVAGVYNEQFF. The DNA of the CDR3 is TGTGCCAGTAGTACCGTAGCGGGAGTCTACAATGAGCAGTTCTTC. Looking up the rest from reference TRBV19 and TRBJ2-1 gives the full variable domain: DGGITQSPKYLFRKEGQNVTLSCEQNLNHDAMYWYRQDPGQGLRLIYYSQIVNDFQKGDIAEGYSVSREKKESFPLTVTSAQKNPTAFYLCASSTVAGVYNEQFFGPGTRLTVL.

This chain connects TRBV18 to TRBJ1-2; TRBD1 agrees at 9 bases. The CDR3 runs to 15 residues. Germline-derived CDR1 and CDR2 are KGHSH and LQKENI. V was pared by 8 bases and J by 0 bases, with 7 bases of the junction left unmatched. This CDR3 is CASTGQGRANYGYTF. CDR3 DNA: TGTGCCAGCACCGGACAGGGGAGAGCTAACTATGGCTACACCTTC.

The gene calls are TRBV30 and TRBJ1-2; 7 nucleotides agree with TRBD1. Germline loops: CDR1 GTSNPN, CDR2 SVGIG (reference sequence). Trimming took 1 base from V and 2 from J; bases not matched to a gene: 1. The CDR3 consists of 13 residues. CDR3 nucleotide sequence: TGTGCCTGGAGTGGACAGGGCAACTATGGCTACACCTTC. Translated, it gives CAWSGQGNYGYTF.

This chain uses TRBV21-1 with TRBJ2-1; the table calls TRBD2, which could not be checked here. TRBV21-1 is tagged as a pseudogene. This CDR3 has 14 amino acids. CDR3 nucleotide sequence: TGTGCCAGCAGCCCCCCTTCGGAGGCGGGTGAGCAGTTCTTC. Translating gives CASSPPSEAGEQFF.

V and J are TRBV18 and TRBJ2-1, with 8 bases aligning to TRBD2. There are 15 residues in the CDR3. Unmatched junction bases numbered 5, after V lost 3 bases and J lost 4 bases. Germline loops: CDR1 KGHSH, CDR2 LQKENI. This CDR3 reads CASSPVTSGYNEQFF. CDR3 DNA: TGTGCCAGCTCACCGGTCACTAGCGGTTACAATGAGCAGTTCTTC.

The gene calls are TRBV7-9 and TRBJ1-1; D possibly corresponds to TRBD1 (5 bases). Trimming took off 6 bases at V and 1 base at J, with 15 bases between the two ends. The CDR3 totals 15 residues. Germline assignment: CDR1 SEHNR and CDR2 FQNEAQ (reference sequence). The CDR3 loop is CASSFETVWNTEAFF. The CDR3 region has the DNA TGTGCCAGCAGTTTTGAGACAGTCTGGAACACTGAAGCTTTCTTT.

The rearrangement links TRBV30 to TRBJ2-2; D gene unclear. The V and J ends lost 3 bases and 1 base respectively, with 9 bases between them. Germline V gives CDR1 GTSNPN, CDR2 SVGIG (reference sequence). This CDR3 is 14 amino acids long. CDR3 sequence reads: CAWRAVKNTGELFF. CDR3 sequence (DNA): TGTGCCTGGAGGGCGGTCAAGAACACCGGGGAGCTGTTTTTT.

The chain joins TRBV7-9 to TRBJ2-1, with 14 bases that match TRBD2. This CDR3 has 16 amino acids. CDR1 and CDR2 from the germline V gene are SEHNR and FQNEAQ (reference sequence). The J segment lost 7 bases and the V segment lost 2 bases, leaving 4 bases of the junction unmatched. CDR3 bases: TGTGCCAGCAGCTTAACGGGACTAGCGGGAGAGAATGAGCAGTTCTTC. Translated, it gives CASSLTGLAGENEQFF.

V is TRBV19 and J is TRBJ2-7; 7 nucleotides align to TRBD1. The CDR3 spans 14 residues. The ends lost 6 bases at V and 0 bases at J; junction bases unmatched: 5. CDR1 LNHDA and CDR2 SQIVND come from the germline V gene (reference sequence). The CDR3 DNA sequence: TGTGCCAGTAGCGTAACAGGGGCCTCCTACGAGCAGTACTTC. Protein sequence: CASSVTGASYEQYF.

The chain links TRBV2 to TRBJ2-7; tentatively, D is TRBD2 (6 bases). The V gene lost 6 bases and the J gene lost 2 bases, with 20 bases spanning the gap. Germline V gives CDR1 SNHLY, CDR2 FYNNEI. This CDR3 has 16 amino acids. The CDR3 bases are TGTGCCAGCAGGCCTCCCTTAGCGGAGGGGACCTACGAGCAGTACTTC. It yields the protein CASRPPLAEGTYEQYF.

This rearrangement joins TRBV5-1 to TRBJ2-1, with TRBD1 as a possible D gene (5 bases). CDR1 SGHRS and CDR2 YFSETQ come from the germline V gene. The CDR3 runs 14 residues. V lost 0 bases and J 8 bases, leaving 12 bases between the germline ends. The CDR3 DNA is TGCGCCAGCAGCTTGGCCTACAGGATCGATGAGCAGTTCTTC. Amino acids: CASSLAYRIDEQFF. Filled out from reference TRBV5-1 and TRBJ2-1, the complete variable domain reads KAGVTQTPRYLIKTRGQQVTLSCSPISGHRSVSWYQQTPGQGLQFLFEYFSETQRNKGNFPGRFSGRQFSNSRSEMNVSTLELGDSALYLCASSLAYRIDEQFFGPGTRLTVL.

The rearrangement links TRBV5-1 to TRBJ1-2; D unresolved. Germline V CDR1 and CDR2: SGHRS, YFSETQ. The CDR3 covers 13 residues. Trimming took off 0 bases at V and 8 bases at J, with 11 bases between the two ends. CDR3 coding DNA: TGCGCCAGCAGCTTGGAAGGATCTAGAGGCTACACCTTC. As protein: CASSLEGSRGYTF.

The chain combines TRBV7-6 with TRBJ2-3; TRBD1 matches at 11 bases. V dropped 5 bases and J dropped 4; count of bases not matched to a gene: 5. CDR3 length: 15 amino acids. The germline V gene encodes CDR1 SGHVS and CDR2 FNYEAQ. DNA for the CDR3: TGTGCCAGCAGCACGGACAGGGGGCAGGCAGATACGCAGTATTTT. This codes for CASSTDRGQADTQYF.

V is TRBV10-3 and J is TRBJ1-2; 10 bases are a match to TRBD1. Germline CDR1 reads ENHRY; CDR2 reads SYGVKD. The CDR3 length is 13 residues. V lost 10 bases to trimming and J lost 7 bases; unmatched junction nucleotides: 9. In DNA form, the CDR3 reads TGTGCCACCGAGGGGACAGGGGTAGGTGGCTACACCTTC. Its protein is CATEGTGVGGYTF.

The rearrangement joins TRBV3-1 (or the pseudogene TRBV3-2) to TRBJ2-1; 8 bases match TRBD2. Per the germline V gene, CDR1 is LGHDT and CDR2 is YNNKEL (reference sequence). This CDR3 has 17 amino acids. V lost 4 bases, J lost 0 bases, and 8 bases stayed unmatched. Written as DNA, the CDR3 is TGTGCCAGCAGCCGGGTAACTAGCGGAAGCTCCTACAATGAGCAGTTCTTC. The encoded protein is CASSRVTSGSSYNEQFF.

The rearrangement uses TRBV7-8 and TRBJ2-4; the D gene is possibly TRBD1 (5 bases). Germline CDR1 and CDR2: SGHVS and FQNEAQ. The CDR3 covers 14 residues. V was trimmed by 1 base and J by 13 bases, leaving 17 bases between them. The CDR3: CASSLVLAKGLQYF. The DNA of the CDR3 is TGTGCCAGCAGCTTAGTTCTTGCGAAGGGGCTCCAGTACTTC.

The J gene is TRBJ1-1, the V gene TRBV7-9; D remains ambiguous. The germline V and J ends were trimmed by 2 bases and 1 base, with 5 bases remaining between them. The CDR3 spans 13 residues. Looked up from germline, CDR1 is SEHNR and CDR2 is FQNEAQ (reference sequence). CDR3 DNA: TGTGCCAGCAGCTTATCCCAGAACACTGAAGCTTTCTTT. Translation gives CASSLSQNTEAFF.

The genes are TRBV7-8 and TRBJ2-1; TRBD2 matches 16 bases. V lost 7 bases to trimming and J lost 10 bases; unmatched junction nucleotides: 13. Per the germline V gene, CDR1 is SGHVS and CDR2 is FQNEAQ. The CDR3 spans 17 residues. CDR3: CASTSLGTSGGGGEQFF. In DNA form, the CDR3 reads TGTGCCAGCACCTCCCTCGGGACTAGCGGGGGGGGAGGGGAGCAGTTCTTC.

The chain recombines TRBV5-6 with TRBJ1-2; 12 positions match TRBD1. V lost 0 bases, J lost 8 bases, and 2 bases stayed unmatched. This CDR3 region has 14 residues. Per the germline V gene, CDR1 is SGHDT and CDR2 is YYEEEE. CDR3 nucleotide sequence: TGTGCCAGCAGCTTGGGGGACAGGGGGCACGGCTACACCTTC. Its protein product is CASSLGDRGHGYTF.

This chain uses TRBV14 with TRBJ2-7; D perhaps matches TRBD2 (5 bases). The CDR3 loop spans 17 amino acids. V lost 1 base and J lost 2, with 18 bases in between. CDR1 is SGHDN and CDR2 is FVKESK in the germline V gene. CDR3: CASSQAHGGVGTYEQYF. The DNA for the CDR3 is TGTGCCAGCAGCCAAGCCCATGGAGGAGTGGGTACCTACGAGCAGTACTTC.

The rearrangement joins TRBV7-9 to TRBJ2-3; 8 bases are a match to TRBD2. This CDR3 has 16 residues. The germline V gene encodes CDR1 SEHNR and CDR2 FQNEAQ (reference sequence). V was clipped by 7 bases and J by 1 base; unmatched bases: 10. The CDR3 loop reads CASKRWRAGGTDTQYF. As DNA, the CDR3 is TGTGCCAGCAAGAGGTGGCGAGCGGGAGGCACAGATACGCAGTATTTT.

The rearrangement uses TRBV2 and TRBJ1-2, with D perhaps TRBD1 (6 bases). V was shortened by 1 base and J by 4 bases, with 13 bases between the two germline ends. This CDR3 contains 15 residues. The germline gives CDR1 SNHLY, CDR2 FYNNEI. The CDR3 bases are TGTGCCAGCAGTGAAGTCAACCAGGGGAGCTATGGCTACACCTTC. Amino acids: CASSEVNQGSYGYTF. The variable domain in full, with the rest retrieved from reference TRBV2 and TRBJ1-2, is EPEVTQTPSHQVTQMGQEVILRCVPISNHLYFYWYRQILGQKVEFLVSFYNNEISEKSEIFDDQFSVERPDGSNFTLKIRSTKLEDSAMYFCASSEVNQGSYGYTFGSGTRLTVV.